These 19 T cell receptor beta chains share one sample of origin, sequenced in a study of early T cells in non-severe SARS-CoV-2 infection. TCRdb ran MiXCR on the 5' RACE reads and lists one entry per CDR3 protein. The table lists tens of thousands of distinct CDR3 sequences, more than 15% of them singletons, with 7.5% to 10% in the top ten. The material sequenced was whole blood, taken at baseline. The receptor set was obtained from an adult who was a healthcare worker with PCR-confirmed SARS-CoV-2 infection or an uninfected control (not recorded which).

This clonotype was detected a few times. V is TRBV30 and J is TRBJ1-4; tentative D call: TRBD1 (5 bases). CDR3 length: 14 amino acids. With 3 bases removed from V and 7 bases from J, the gap between germline ends came to 15 bases. Germline values: CDR1 GTSNPN, CDR2 SVGIG (reference sequence). The CDR3 DNA reads TGTGCCTGGAGAGCGAGAGGGGCCGGTGAAAAACTGTTTTTT. Protein product: CAWRARGAGEKLFF.

This clonotype came up a few times. The rearrangement uses TRBV20-1 and TRBJ2-7; 13 nucleotides line up with TRBD2. Germline-derived CDR1 and CDR2 are DFQATT and SNEGSKA (reference sequence). Trimming at V came to 3 bases and at J to 1 base, leaving 6 bases not matched to a gene. The CDR3 has 16 amino acids. The CDR3 bases are TGCAGTGCTAGTTCCCCGGGACTAGCGGGGTCCTACGAGCAGTACTTC. Amino acid sequence: CSASSPGLAGSYEQYF.

This clonotype was recorded a few times. The genes are TRBV20-1 and TRBJ1-2; 8 bases agree with TRBD1. The CDR3 loop spans 14 amino acids. Germline V lookup: CDR1 DFQATT, CDR2 SNEGSKA (reference sequence). V lost 3 bases to trimming and J lost 5 bases; unmatched junction nucleotides: 8. CDR3 residues: CSARSGQDIYGYTF. The CDR3 DNA is TGCAGTGCTAGGTCGGGACAGGACATTTATGGCTACACCTTC.

This clonotype was seen a handful of times. This chain links TRBV2 with TRBJ2-5; perhaps TRBD2 as D (6 bases). This CDR3 comprises 16 residues. Germline CDR1 and CDR2: SNHLY and FYNNEI. Trimming removed 4 bases from V and 2 bases from J, with 17 bases in between. CDR3 bases: TGTGCCAGCAGTGCCTCTGACGGGAGTGAACAAGAGACCCAGTACTTC. This sequence encodes CASSASDGSEQETQYF.

This clonotype occurred a few times. This chain connects TRBV5-1 to TRBJ1-1; a possible D gene is TRBD1 (5 bases). Germline V CDR1 and CDR2: SGHRS, YFSETQ. This CDR3 has 14 amino acids. Trimming cost V 5 bases and J 1 base, with 12 bases left between them. The CDR3 DNA reads as TGCGCCAGCAGTCAATCCCAGGGGAACACTGAAGCTTTCTTT. Translated, it gives CASSQSQGNTEAFF.

J is TRBJ2-7 and V is TRBV5-1; 10 nucleotides line up with TRBD1. The germline gives CDR1 SGHRS, CDR2 YFSETQ. This CDR3 comprises 17 residues. Trimming took 0 bases from V and 7 from J; bases not matched to a gene: 13. CDR3 DNA sequence: TGCGCCAGCAGCTTGGGACAGGGGGCGGGATCCGACCGAGAGCAGTACTTC. Protein product: CASSLGQGAGSDREQYF.

The V gene is TRBV4-2, the J gene TRBJ2-1; no firm D call. This CDR3 comprises 16 residues. From germline, CDR1 is LGHNA and CDR2 YNFKEQ. Trimming shortened V by 0 bases and J by 0 bases, and 9 bases separated the two germline ends. The CDR3 DNA reads as TGTGCCAGCAGCCAAGATTTCAGGAGCTCCTACAATGAGCAGTTCTTC. Its translation is CASSQDFRSSYNEQFF.

This chain connects TRBV20-1 to TRBJ2-3; tentatively, D is TRBD2 (6 bases). From germline, CDR1 is DFQATT and CDR2 SNEGSKA (reference sequence). This CDR3 has 13 amino acids. Trimming removed 3 bases at V and 1 base at J, with 8 bases between. The CDR3 loop is CSAREGGTDTQYF. The CDR3, as DNA: TGCAGTGCTAGGGAGGGCGGCACAGATACGCAGTATTTT.

The chain has TRBV11-2 and TRBJ2-3; 9 nucleotides align to TRBD2. The trim removed 2 bases at V and 1 base at J, leaving 13 bases unmatched. The CDR3 has 19 residues. Germline V gene sequence: CDR1 SGHAT, CDR2 FQNNGV. For the CDR3, the DNA is TGTGCCAGCAGCTTAACTAGCGGGTTTGCTACCACCCGCACAGATACGCAGTATTTT. Encoded protein: CASSLTSGFATTRTDTQYF.

This clonotype occurred a few times. The chain joins TRBV12-3 or TRBV12-4 to TRBJ1-2; no clear D. The CDR3 has 14 amino acids. The V gene lost 5 bases and the J gene lost 6 bases, with 16 bases spanning the gap. CDR3 protein: CASSVRRQPHGYTF. DNA for the CDR3: TGTGCCAGCAGTGTCAGGCGCCAGCCGCATGGCTACACCTTC.

This clonotype was picked up a small number of times. This chain connects TRBV10-2 to TRBJ1-4, with 8 bases identical to TRBD1. The V gene end was trimmed by 6 bases and the J gene end by 8 bases; junction bases not matched to a gene: 8. Germline CDR1 WSHSY, CDR2 SAAADI. This CDR3 spans 14 amino acids. CDR3 sequence reads: CASRGGTGGEKLFF. In DNA form, the CDR3 reads TGCGCCAGCAGGGGGGGGACAGGCGGGGAAAAACTGTTTTTT.

This clonotype has just a few counts. This chain uses TRBV5-4 with TRBJ2-7; TRBD1 matches 9 bases. Germline V lookup: CDR1 SGHNT, CDR2 YYREEE (reference sequence). V was clipped by 2 bases and J by 6 bases; unmatched bases: 9. The CDR3 runs to 15 residues. CDR3 residues: CASSFTGGALGEQYF. As DNA, the CDR3 is TGTGCCAGCAGCTTTACAGGGGGCGCCTTGGGCGAGCAGTACTTC.

This clonotype was seen only a few times. This sequence joins TRBV28 and TRBJ2-3; 9 positions match TRBD2. This CDR3 contains 16 residues. V lost 2 bases and J lost 2; bases outside the gene matches: 5. Germline V gene lookup returns CDR1 MDHEN and CDR2 SYDVKM. The CDR3 bases are TGTGCCAGCAGTTTACTCGCGGGGGGGATCACAGATACGCAGTATTTT. It is translated as CASSLLAGGITDTQYF.

This clonotype was counted a few times. This sequence joins TRBV2 and TRBJ2-7; D may be TRBD1 (6 bases). Germline CDR1 SNHLY, CDR2 FYNNEI. This CDR3 region has 12 residues. V was trimmed by 1 base and J by 12 bases, leaving 13 bases between them. The CDR3 reads CASSEGSGHPYF. CDR3 DNA sequence: TGTGCCAGCAGTGAAGGGTCGGGACACCCGTACTTC.

In this sample, this clonotype turned up a few times. The chain links TRBV2 to TRBJ2-3; the D call may be TRBD1 or TRBD2 (6 bases each). V was clipped by 10 bases and J by 2 bases, with 13 bases between them. CDR1 and CDR2 (germline): SNHLY, FYNNEI. This CDR3 is built from 13 residues. In nucleotides, the CDR3 is TGTGCCACCGCGAGGGGGGTCACAGATACGCAGTATTTT. Its protein product is CATARGVTDTQYF. The full variable domain, with the rest looked up from reference TRBV2 and TRBJ2-3, is EPEVTQTPSHQVTQMGQEVILRCVPISNHLYFYWYRQILGQKVEFLVSFYNNEISEKSEIFDDQFSVERPDGSNFTLKIRSTKLEDSAMYFCATARGVTDTQYFGPGTRLTVL.

This chain connects TRBV4-3 to TRBJ2-7, with 7 bases that match TRBD1. J was trimmed by 9 bases and V by 3 bases; bases with no gene match: 14. Germline values: CDR1 LGHNA, CDR2 YSLEER. The CDR3 is 15 amino acids. This chain's CDR3 is CASSQAPGTAFGQYF. The CDR3 bases are TGCGCCAGCAGCCAGGCCCCCGGGACAGCGTTCGGGCAGTACTTC.

The chain combines TRBV6-1 with TRBJ2-3, with unresolved D. The CDR3 covers 14 residues. Germline V CDR1 and CDR2: MNHNS, SASEGT. The V and J ends lost 4 bases and 4 bases respectively, with 12 bases between them. The CDR3 nucleotides are TGTGCCAGCAGTGCCGGCCTTTCCGCAGATACGCAGTATTTT. It yields the protein CASSAGLSADTQYF.

J is TRBJ1-4 and V is TRBV10-2; D remains ambiguous. V dropped 4 bases and J dropped 7 bases, with 13 bases sitting between them. The CDR3 covers 14 residues. The germline V gene encodes CDR1 WSHSY and CDR2 SAAADI. CDR3 coding DNA: TGCGCCAGCAGTGGGGGTTTGCGGGGTGAAAAACTGTTTTTT. This encodes CASSGGLRGEKLFF.

This clonotype has just a few counts. V gene TRBV20-1 combines with J gene TRBJ2-5; 13 nucleotides agree with TRBD2. This CDR3 comprises 16 residues. After removal of 5 bases from V and 1 base from J, the junction contained 7 bases not matched to a gene. Germline V CDR1 and CDR2: DFQATT, SNEGSKA (reference sequence). DNA of the CDR3: TGCAGTGCTTCCCTGACTAGCGGGGGGCTCCAAGAGACCCAGTACTTC. Protein sequence: CSASLTSGGLQETQYF.